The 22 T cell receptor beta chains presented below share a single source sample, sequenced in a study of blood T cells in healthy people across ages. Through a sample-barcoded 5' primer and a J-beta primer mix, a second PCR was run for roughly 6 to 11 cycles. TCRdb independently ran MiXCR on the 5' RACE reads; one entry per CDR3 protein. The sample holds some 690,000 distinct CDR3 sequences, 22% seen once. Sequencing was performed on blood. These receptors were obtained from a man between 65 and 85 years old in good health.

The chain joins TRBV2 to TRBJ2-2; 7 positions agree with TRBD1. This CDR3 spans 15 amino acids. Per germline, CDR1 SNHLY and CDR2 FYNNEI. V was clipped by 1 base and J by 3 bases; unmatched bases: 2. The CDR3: CASSEVTGYTGELFF. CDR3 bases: TGTGCCAGCAGTGAAGTGACAGGGTACACCGGGGAGCTGTTTTTT.

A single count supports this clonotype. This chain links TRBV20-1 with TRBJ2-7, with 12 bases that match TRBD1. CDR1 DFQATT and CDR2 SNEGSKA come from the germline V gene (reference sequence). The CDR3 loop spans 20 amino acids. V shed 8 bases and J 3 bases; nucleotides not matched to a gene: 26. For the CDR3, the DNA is TGCAGTACCAAAGGGGGAGAGATAGGGACAGGGGGCCGTTTCTTCTACGAGCAGTACTTC. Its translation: CSTKGGEIGTGGRFFYEQYF.

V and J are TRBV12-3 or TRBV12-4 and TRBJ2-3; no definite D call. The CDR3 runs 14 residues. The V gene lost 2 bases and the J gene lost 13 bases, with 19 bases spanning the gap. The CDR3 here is CASSLLVSTDMEYF. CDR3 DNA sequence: TGTGCCAGCAGTTTACTAGTCAGCACAGATATGGAGTATTTT.

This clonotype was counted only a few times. The CDR3 loop reads CASSPRAGGDEQFF. The DNA for the CDR3 is TGTGCCAGCTCACCAAGGGCAGGAGGCGATGAGCAGTTCTTC. The rearrangement links TRBV18 to TRBJ2-1; TRBD2 is a possible D gene (5 bases). Germline values: CDR1 KGHSH, CDR2 LQKENI. V lost 2 bases to trimming and J lost 8 bases, with 13 bases between them. The CDR3 consists of 14 residues.

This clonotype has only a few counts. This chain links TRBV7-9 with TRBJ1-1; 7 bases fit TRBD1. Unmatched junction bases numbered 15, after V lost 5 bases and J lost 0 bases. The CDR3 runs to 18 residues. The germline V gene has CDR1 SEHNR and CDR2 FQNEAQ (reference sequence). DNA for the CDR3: TGTGCCAGCAGCGGGCAAAGGGGGCAGAGATTACTGAACACTGAAGCTTTCTTT. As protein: CASSGQRGQRLLNTEAFF.

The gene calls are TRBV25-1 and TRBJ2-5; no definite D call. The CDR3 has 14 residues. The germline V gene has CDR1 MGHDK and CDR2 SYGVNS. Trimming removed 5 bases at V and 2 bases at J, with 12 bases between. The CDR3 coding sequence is TGTGCCAGCAGTAGGACCGAAGTACAAGAGACCCAGTACTTC. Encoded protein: CASSRTEVQETQYF.

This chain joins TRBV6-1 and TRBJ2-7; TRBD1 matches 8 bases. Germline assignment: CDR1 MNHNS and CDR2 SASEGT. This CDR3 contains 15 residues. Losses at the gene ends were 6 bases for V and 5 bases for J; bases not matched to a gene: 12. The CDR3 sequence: CASSQQGGAFHEQYF. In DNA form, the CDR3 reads TGTGCCAGCAGCCAACAGGGGGGCGCGTTCCACGAGCAGTACTTC.

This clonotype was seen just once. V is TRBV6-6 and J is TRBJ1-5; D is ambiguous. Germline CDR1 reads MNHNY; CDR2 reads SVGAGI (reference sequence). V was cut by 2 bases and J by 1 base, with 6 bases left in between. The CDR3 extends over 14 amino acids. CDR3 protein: CASSYAQSNQPQHF. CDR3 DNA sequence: TGTGCCAGCAGTTACGCACAGAGCAATCAGCCCCAGCATTTT.

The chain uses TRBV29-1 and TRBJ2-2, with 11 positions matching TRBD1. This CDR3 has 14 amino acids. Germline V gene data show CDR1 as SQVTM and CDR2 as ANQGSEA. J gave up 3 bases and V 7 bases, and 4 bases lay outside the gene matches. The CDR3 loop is CSAWDRGDTGELFF. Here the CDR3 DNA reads TGCAGCGCTTGGGACAGGGGGGACACCGGGGAGCTGTTTTTT.

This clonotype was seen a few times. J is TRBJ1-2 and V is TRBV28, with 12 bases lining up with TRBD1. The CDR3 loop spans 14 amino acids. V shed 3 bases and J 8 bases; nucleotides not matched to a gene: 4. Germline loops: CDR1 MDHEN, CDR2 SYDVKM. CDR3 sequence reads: CASSLGQGAGGYTF. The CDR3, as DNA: TGTGCCAGCAGTTTGGGACAGGGGGCTGGCGGCTACACCTTC.

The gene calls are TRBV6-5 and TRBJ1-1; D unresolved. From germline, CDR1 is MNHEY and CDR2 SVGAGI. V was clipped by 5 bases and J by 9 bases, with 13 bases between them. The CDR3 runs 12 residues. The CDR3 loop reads CASSLNRAQAFF. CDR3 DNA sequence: TGTGCCAGCAGTCTAAACCGGGCTCAAGCTTTCTTT.

In DNA, the CDR3 is TGCGCCAGCAGTGTTCCGAATTTCAACACTGAAGCTTTCTTT. Protein: CASSVPNFNTEAFF. V and J are TRBV10-2 and TRBJ1-1; D not resolved. Trimming cost V 4 bases and J 2 bases, with 11 bases left between them. Looked up from germline, CDR1 is WSHSY and CDR2 is SAAADI. The CDR3 is made up of 14 amino acids.

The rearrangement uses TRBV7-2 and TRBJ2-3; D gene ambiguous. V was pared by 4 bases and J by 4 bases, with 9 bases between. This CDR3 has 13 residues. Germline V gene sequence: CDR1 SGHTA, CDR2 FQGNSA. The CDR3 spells CASSSLVADTQYF. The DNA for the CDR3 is TGTGCCAGCAGCTCCTTAGTGGCAGATACGCAGTATTTT.

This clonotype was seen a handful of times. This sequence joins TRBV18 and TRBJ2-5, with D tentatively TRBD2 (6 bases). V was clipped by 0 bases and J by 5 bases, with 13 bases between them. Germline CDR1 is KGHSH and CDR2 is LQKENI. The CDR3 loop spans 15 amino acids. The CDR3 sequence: CASSPPGGTLETQYF. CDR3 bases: TGTGCCAGCTCACCACCCGGCGGGACTCTCGAGACCCAGTACTTC.

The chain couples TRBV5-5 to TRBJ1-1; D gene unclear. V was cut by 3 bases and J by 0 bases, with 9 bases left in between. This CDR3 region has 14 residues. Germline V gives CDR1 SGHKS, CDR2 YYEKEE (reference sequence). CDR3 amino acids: CASSSQKVNTEAFF. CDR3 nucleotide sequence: TGTGCCAGCAGCTCCCAGAAAGTGAACACTGAAGCTTTCTTT.

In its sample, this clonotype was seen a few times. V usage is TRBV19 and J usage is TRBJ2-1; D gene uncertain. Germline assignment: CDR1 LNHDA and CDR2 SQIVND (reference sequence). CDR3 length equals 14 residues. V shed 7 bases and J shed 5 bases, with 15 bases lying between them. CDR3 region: CASKSGNKNNEQFF. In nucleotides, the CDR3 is TGTGCCAGTAAAAGTGGGAATAAAAACAATGAGCAGTTCTTC.

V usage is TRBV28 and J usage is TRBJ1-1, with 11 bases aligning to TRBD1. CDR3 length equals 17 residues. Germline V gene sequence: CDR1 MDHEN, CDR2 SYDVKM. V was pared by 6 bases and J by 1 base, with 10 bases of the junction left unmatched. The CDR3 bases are TGTGCCAGCAGAGGACAGGGGGCTATTTTTGAGAACACTGAAGCTTTCTTT. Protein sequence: CASRGQGAIFENTEAFF.

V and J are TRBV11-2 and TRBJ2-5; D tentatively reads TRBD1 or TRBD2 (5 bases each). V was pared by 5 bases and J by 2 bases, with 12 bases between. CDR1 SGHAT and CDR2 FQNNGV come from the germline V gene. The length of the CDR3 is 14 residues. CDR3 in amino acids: CASSPGTAQETQYF. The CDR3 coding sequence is TGTGCCAGCAGCCCCGGGACCGCACAAGAGACCCAGTACTTC.

CDR3 sequence: CAARSWDNQPQHF. The CDR3, as DNA: TGTGCCGCAAGGTCTTGGGACAATCAGCCCCAGCATTTT. The chain combines TRBV19 with TRBJ1-5; no clear D gene. Germline V CDR1 and CDR2: LNHDA, SQIVND (reference sequence). The CDR3 is 13 residues long. The germline V and J ends were trimmed by 11 bases and 3 bases, with 14 bases remaining between them.

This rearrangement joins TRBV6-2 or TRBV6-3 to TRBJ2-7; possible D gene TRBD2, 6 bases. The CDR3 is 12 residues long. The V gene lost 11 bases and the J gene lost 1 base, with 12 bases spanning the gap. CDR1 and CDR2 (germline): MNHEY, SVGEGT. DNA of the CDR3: TGTGCCTCCGGCGGGGCGTCCTACGAGCAGTACTTC. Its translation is CASGGASYEQYF.

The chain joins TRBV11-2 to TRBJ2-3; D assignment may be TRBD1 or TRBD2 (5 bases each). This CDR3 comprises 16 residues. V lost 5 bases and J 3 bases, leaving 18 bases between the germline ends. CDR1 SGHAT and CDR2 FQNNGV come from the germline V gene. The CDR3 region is CASSHAGAAATDTQYF. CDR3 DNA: TGTGCCAGCAGCCACGCCGGGGCAGCGGCAACAGATACGCAGTATTTT.

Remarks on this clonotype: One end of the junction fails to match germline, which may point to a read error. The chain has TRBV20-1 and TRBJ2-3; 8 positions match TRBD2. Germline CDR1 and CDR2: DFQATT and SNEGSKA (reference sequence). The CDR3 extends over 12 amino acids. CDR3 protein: CSVQREPDTRYF. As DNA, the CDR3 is TGCAGTGTGCAGCGGGAGCCAGATACGCGGTATTTT.